Listed below are T cell receptor beta chains from one sample, sequenced in a study of beta chain features in type 1 diabetes. Assay used: immunoSEQ multiplex PCR; TCRdb lists only in-frame clones, some missing. This table holds nearly 700,000 clones, roughly 13% found once. Sequencing used naive CD4+ T cells from blood. These receptors came from a man in his late teens or twenties with type 1 diabetes. The CDR3 runs from the conserved cysteine through the conserved F or W. The D gene is left open where the match is weak. Some rows mark clone size as missing; the rest say once, few, many or name a class of expanded clone.

CDR3 DNA: TGTGCCAGCTGCGGGGTGAAGGGCTATGGCTACACCTTC; CDR3 protein: CASCGVKGYGYTF; J gene: TRBJ1-2; clone size: few; D gene: .; CDR3 length: 13; V gene: TRBV6-1
CDR3 DNA: TGTGCCAGCAGCCCCTCACCATTTTTCTCTGAAGCTTTCTTT; CDR3 protein: CASSPSPFFSEAFF; J gene: TRBJ1-1; clone size: .; D gene: .; CDR3 length: 14; V gene: TRBV7-9
CDR3 DNA: TGTGCCAGCTCACCGGGAGAACAGAATGAGCAGTTCTTC; CDR3 protein: CASSPGEQNEQFF; J gene: TRBJ2-1; clone size: few; D gene: .; CDR3 length: 13; V gene: TRBV18
CDR3 DNA: TGCGCCAGCAGCCAAGCCCTTGAACAGGGTAGCAATCAGCCCCAGCATTTT; CDR3 protein: CASSQALEQGSNQPQHF; J gene: TRBJ1-5; clone size: .; D gene: .; CDR3 length: 17; V gene: TRBV4-1
CDR3 DNA: TGTGCCAGCAGTTTATGGGTTGGGCCGGGCAATCAGCCCCAGCATTTT; CDR3 protein: CASSLWVGPGNQPQHF; J gene: TRBJ1-5; clone size: .; D gene: .; CDR3 length: 16; V gene: TRBV28
CDR3 DNA: TGTGCCAGCAGTCCTCGGACAGTTTCGGCAGATACGCAGTATTTT; CDR3 protein: CASSPRTVSADTQYF; J gene: TRBJ2-3; clone size: .; D gene: .; CDR3 length: 15; V gene: TRBV6-5
CDR3 DNA: TGCAGCGTTGATGTCAGGGGGAACACTGAAGCTTTCTTT; CDR3 protein: CSVDVRGNTEAFF; J gene: TRBJ1-1; clone size: .; D gene: .; CDR3 length: 13; V gene: TRBV29-1
CDR3 DNA: TGTGCCAGCAGATTAGGGAATGAGCAGTTCTTC; CDR3 protein: CASRLGNEQFF; J gene: TRBJ2-1; clone size: .; D gene: .; CDR3 length: 11; V gene: TRBV5-4
CDR3 DNA: TGTGCCAGTAGTATGATATCTAGCGGGGAGACCCAGTACTTC; CDR3 protein: CASSMISSGETQYF; J gene: TRBJ2-5; clone size: .; D gene: TRBD2; CDR3 length: 14; V gene: TRBV19
CDR3 DNA: TGTGCCAGTAGTATGACGGGCAACTCTGGAAACACCATATATTTT; CDR3 protein: CASSMTGNSGNTIYF; J gene: TRBJ1-3; clone size: .; D gene: .; CDR3 length: 15; V gene: TRBV19
CDR3 DNA: TGTGCCTGGAGTTGGGGGGAACGGAACACTGAAGCTTTCTTT; CDR3 protein: CAWSWGERNTEAFF; J gene: TRBJ1-1; clone size: .; D gene: .; CDR3 length: 14; V gene: TRBV30
CDR3 DNA: TGCGCCAGCAGCTATGGAGGCCAGCGGGGGAGCAGGGACCGCGAGCAGTACTTC; CDR3 protein: CASSYGGQRGSRDREQYF; J gene: TRBJ2-7; clone size: .; D gene: TRBD2; CDR3 length: 18; V gene: TRBV5-1
CDR3 DNA: TGTGCCAGCAGCCAAGATTGGCCGGGGGAGGCGACAGGGTCAGGGGATGAGCAGTTCTTC; CDR3 protein: CASSQDWPGEATGSGDEQFF; J gene: TRBJ2-1; clone size: few; D gene: .; CDR3 length: 20; V gene: TRBV4-2
CDR3 DNA: TGTGCCAGCAGCTTCCCTCGGGACATTCAGTACTTC; CDR3 protein: CASSFPRDIQYF; J gene: TRBJ2-4; clone size: few; D gene: .; CDR3 length: 12; V gene: TRBV28
CDR3 DNA: TGCGCCAGCAGCCGCCAACAAGACTACGAGCAGTACTTC; CDR3 protein: CASSRQQDYEQYF; J gene: TRBJ2-7; clone size: .; D gene: .; CDR3 length: 13; V gene: TRBV4-1
CDR3 DNA: TGTGCCATCAGTGAGGCAGTAGATACGCAGTATTTT; CDR3 protein: CAISEAVDTQYF; J gene: TRBJ2-3; clone size: many; D gene: .; CDR3 length: 12; V gene: TRBV10-3
CDR3 DNA: TGCAGCGGGGCGGCTGGTAAGAACACTGAAGCTTTCTTT; CDR3 protein: CSGAAGKNTEAFF; J gene: TRBJ1-1; clone size: .; D gene: .; CDR3 length: 13; V gene: TRBV29-1
CDR3 DNA: TGCGCCAGCAGCCAAGTATCGGGACAGGGCTGGGAGACCCAGTACTTC; CDR3 protein: CASSQVSGQGWETQYF; J gene: TRBJ2-5; clone size: .; D gene: TRBD1; CDR3 length: 16; V gene: TRBV4-1
CDR3 DNA: TGTGCCAGCAGGGGTGCGATTAACACTGAAGCTTTCTTT; CDR3 protein: CASRGAINTEAFF; J gene: TRBJ1-1; clone size: .; D gene: .; CDR3 length: 13; V gene: TRBV6-1
CDR3 DNA: TGTGCCTGGAGGACAAATCTCCTTTCGGGCGAGCAGTACTTC; CDR3 protein: CAWRTNLLSGEQYF; J gene: TRBJ2-7; clone size: few; D gene: .; CDR3 length: 14; V gene: TRBV30
CDR3 DNA: TGCGCCAGTAGCGGGGACACTGAAGCTTTCTTT; CDR3 protein: CASSGDTEAFF; J gene: TRBJ1-1; clone size: .; D gene: .; CDR3 length: 11; V gene: TRBV5-1
CDR3 DNA: TGTGCCACTTCGGACCTCCAGAATTCACCCCTCCACTTT; CDR3 protein: CATSDLQNSPLHF; J gene: TRBJ1-6; clone size: few; D gene: .; CDR3 length: 13; V gene: TRBV19
CDR3 DNA: TGCGCCAGCAGCCCCGACCCCTACGACAGGGGAAGCTCCTACGAGCAGTACTTC; CDR3 protein: CASSPDPYDRGSSYEQYF; J gene: TRBJ2-7; clone size: few; D gene: TRBD1; CDR3 length: 18; V gene: TRBV4-1
CDR3 DNA: TGTGCCAGCCGGGACAGGCCAGAAGACACTGAAGCTTTCTTT; CDR3 protein: CASRDRPEDTEAFF; J gene: TRBJ1-1; clone size: .; D gene: TRBD1; CDR3 length: 14; V gene: TRBV6-1
CDR3 DNA: TGTGCCAGCAGTCCACAGGGGGCGGGCGAGCAGTACTTC; CDR3 protein: CASSPQGAGEQYF; J gene: TRBJ2-7; clone size: .; D gene: TRBD1; CDR3 length: 13; V gene: TRBV6-1
CDR3 DNA: TGTGCCAGCAGTGGAGAGAGCAATCAGCCCCAGCATTTT; CDR3 protein: CASSGESNQPQHF; J gene: TRBJ1-5; clone size: .; D gene: .; CDR3 length: 13; V gene: TRBV2
CDR3 DNA: TGCGCCAGCAGCCAAGCGGACAGGGAATATCAGCCCCAGCATTTT; CDR3 protein: CASSQADREYQPQHF; J gene: TRBJ1-5; clone size: .; D gene: TRBD1; CDR3 length: 15; V gene: TRBV4-1
CDR3 DNA: TGTGCCAGCAGCGTATTGAACACAGATACGCAGTATTTT; CDR3 protein: CASSVLNTDTQYF; J gene: TRBJ2-3; clone size: few; D gene: .; CDR3 length: 13; V gene: TRBV9
CDR3 DNA: TGCAGCGTCGTCAACAGGGGGATTACAGAAGCTTTCTTT; CDR3 protein: CSVVNRGITEAFF; J gene: TRBJ1-1; clone size: .; D gene: TRBD1; CDR3 length: 13; V gene: TRBV29-1
CDR3 DNA: TGTGCCAGCAAGGGGACAGGGGATTGGACCGGGGAGCTGTTTTTT; CDR3 protein: CASKGTGDWTGELFF; J gene: TRBJ2-2; clone size: few; D gene: TRBD1; CDR3 length: 15; V gene: TRBV25-1
CDR3 DNA: TGTGCCAGCTCGCCAGTAGCAGGACAAAACTATGGCTACACCTTC; CDR3 protein: CASSPVAGQNYGYTF; J gene: TRBJ1-2; clone size: .; D gene: .; CDR3 length: 15; V gene: TRBV18
CDR3 DNA: TGTGCCAGCAGCGTAGATTGGACTAGCCCCGGGGAGCTGTTTTTT; CDR3 protein: CASSVDWTSPGELFF; J gene: TRBJ2-2; clone size: few; D gene: TRBD2; CDR3 length: 15; V gene: TRBV9
CDR3 DNA: TGTGCCAGCAGTCCACCTGAGACCAAAAACATTCAGTACTTC; CDR3 protein: CASSPPETKNIQYF; J gene: TRBJ2-4; clone size: .; D gene: .; CDR3 length: 14; V gene: TRBV28
CDR3 DNA: TGCAGCGCTTCAGAGGGTGGGCTAGCGGATACCTACGAGCAGTACTTC; CDR3 protein: CSASEGGLADTYEQYF; J gene: TRBJ2-7; clone size: .; D gene: TRBD2; CDR3 length: 16; V gene: TRBV29-1
CDR3 DNA: TGTGCCTGGATTGGGGGAGGGAGCTCCTATAATTCACCCCTCCACTTT; CDR3 protein: CAWIGGGSSYNSPLHF; J gene: TRBJ1-6; clone size: few; D gene: .; CDR3 length: 16; V gene: TRBV30
CDR3 DNA: TGTGCCCGGTCTACCCCCGCGGGCTATGACTATGGCTACACCTTC; CDR3 protein: CARSTPAGYDYGYTF; J gene: TRBJ1-2; clone size: few; D gene: .; CDR3 length: 15; V gene: TRBV30
CDR3 DNA: TGTGCCAGCAGCTGGGTCAACTCCTACGAGCAGTACTTC; CDR3 protein: CASSWVNSYEQYF; J gene: TRBJ2-7; clone size: few; D gene: .; CDR3 length: 13; V gene: TRBV7-8
CDR3 DNA: TGTGCCAGCAGCTTGGCGGGTGGCTCGCAGAATTCACCCCTCCACTTT; CDR3 protein: CASSLAGGSQNSPLHF; J gene: TRBJ1-6; clone size: .; D gene: .; CDR3 length: 16; V gene: TRBV5-4
CDR3 DNA: TGCGCCAGCACTCATACTCTGTCGGGGACCGGGGAGCTGTTTTTT; CDR3 protein: CASTHTLSGTGELFF; J gene: TRBJ2-2; clone size: few; D gene: .; CDR3 length: 15; V gene: TRBV5-1
CDR3 DNA: TGTGCCACCAGCAGAGCACTAGCGGGGGGAAGGGATGAGCAGTTCTTC; CDR3 protein: CATSRALAGGRDEQFF; J gene: TRBJ2-1; clone size: few; D gene: TRBD2; CDR3 length: 16; V gene: TRBV15
CDR3 DNA: TGTGCCTGGAGGAAAGGAAACTATGGCTACACCTTC; CDR3 protein: CAWRKGNYGYTF; J gene: TRBJ1-2; clone size: few; D gene: .; CDR3 length: 12; V gene: TRBV30